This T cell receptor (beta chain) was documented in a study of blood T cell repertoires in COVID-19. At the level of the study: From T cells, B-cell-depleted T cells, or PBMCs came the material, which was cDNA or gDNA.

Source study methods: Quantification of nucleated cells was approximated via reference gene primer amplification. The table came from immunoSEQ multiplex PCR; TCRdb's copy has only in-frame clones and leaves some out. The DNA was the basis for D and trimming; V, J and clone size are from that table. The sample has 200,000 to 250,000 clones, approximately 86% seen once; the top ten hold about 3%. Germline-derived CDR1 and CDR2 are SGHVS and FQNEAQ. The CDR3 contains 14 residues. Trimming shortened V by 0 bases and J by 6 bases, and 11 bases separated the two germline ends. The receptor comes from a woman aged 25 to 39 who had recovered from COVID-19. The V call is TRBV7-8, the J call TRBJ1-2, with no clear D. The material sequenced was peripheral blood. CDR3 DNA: TGTGCCAGCAGCTTAGCGTGGGCTACCCATGGCTACACCTTC. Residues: CASSLAWATHGYTF.